These 22 T cell receptor beta chains share one sample of origin, sequenced in a study of blood T cell repertoires in COVID-19. Measured with immunoSEQ multiplex PCR; TCRdb has only the in-frame clones, and not every one. The table records some 320,000 clones, more than 70% of them present only once. Source material: peripheral blood. These receptors were taken from a woman in her twenties or thirties who had recovered from COVID-19.

J is TRBJ1-6 and V is TRBV27, with no clear D. Germline CDR1 is MNHEY and CDR2 is SMNVEV (reference sequence). Trimming left V 2 bases short and J 10 bases short, with 15 bases between. CDR3 length: 15 residues. CDR3 nucleotides: TGTGCCAGCAGTTTAAGAGGAACCCACGTCTCACCCCTCCACTTT. It translates to CASSLRGTHVSPLHF.

V is TRBV19 and J is TRBJ1-1; TRBD1 matches 7 bases. V gave up 5 bases and J gave up 1 base; unmatched junction bases: 7. This CDR3 region has 15 residues. CDR1 LNHDA and CDR2 SQIVND come from the germline V gene (reference sequence). CDR3 loop: CASSARRDRNTEAFF. The CDR3 DNA reads TGTGCCAGTAGTGCGCGCCGGGACAGGAACACTGAAGCTTTCTTT.

The CDR3 loop is CASSYASGGLTDTQYF. CDR3 nucleotides: TGTGCCAGCAGTTACGCTAGCGGGGGCCTCACAGATACGCAGTATTTT. The V gene is TRBV6-2 or TRBV6-3, the J gene TRBJ2-3; 10 bases align to TRBD2. Germline V CDR1 and CDR2: MNHEY, SVGEGT. The CDR3 extends over 16 amino acids. V trimming: 2 bases; J trimming: 2 bases; junction bases outside the gene matches: 4.

The DNA for the CDR3 is TGTGCCAGCAGCCCACAGGGTGTAGACACCATATATTTT. Its translation is CASSPQGVDTIYF. The genes are TRBV28 and TRBJ1-3; maybe TRBD1 (6 bases). CDR3 length: 13 amino acids. V lost 6 bases to trimming and J lost 8 bases, with 14 bases between them. CDR1 and CDR2 from the germline V gene are MDHEN and SYDVKM.

The chain is built from TRBV5-6 and TRBJ2-7, with 7 bases identical to TRBD2. CDR3 length equals 17 residues. Germline V gives CDR1 SGHDT, CDR2 YYEEEE. The junction had 14 bases not matched to a gene; V was cut back by 2 bases and J by 3 bases. The CDR3 spells CASSFATWGGGLYEQYF. DNA of the CDR3: TGTGCCAGCAGCTTTGCCACGTGGGGCGGGGGACTCTACGAGCAGTACTTC.

V and J are TRBV11-1 and TRBJ1-3, with D possibly TRBD1 on 6 matching bases. Trimming removed 0 bases from V and 0 bases from J, with 9 bases in between. This CDR3 has 16 residues. Germline loops: CDR1 SGHAT, CDR2 FQDESV (reference sequence). For the CDR3, the DNA is TGTGCCAGCAGCTTAGCTCCGGACAGCTCTGGAAACACCATATATTTT. Its protein is CASSLAPDSSGNTIYF.

This clone was counted only a few times. The same CDR3 is also encoded by other DNA sequences in this sample. V and J are TRBV20-1 and TRBJ2-5; no reliable D call. This CDR3 region has 10 residues. Per germline, CDR1 DFQATT and CDR2 SNEGSKA (reference sequence). V gave up 5 bases and J gave up 2 bases, with 3 bases separating them. CDR3 region: CSARQETQYF. The CDR3 region has the DNA TGCAGTGCTCGGCAAGAGACCCAGTACTTC.

The rearrangement joins TRBV6-5 to TRBJ1-2; 9 bases line up with TRBD1. V gave up 6 bases and J gave up 9 bases; unmatched junction bases: 8. The CDR3 length is 13 residues. Per germline, CDR1 MNHEY and CDR2 SVGAGI. The CDR3 DNA reads as TGTGCCAGCAGCCCCCGGGACAGGGAAAGCTACACCTTC. This translates into CASSPRDRESYTF.

V and J are TRBV19 and TRBJ2-3; a possible D gene is TRBD2 (5 bases). Trimming took 11 bases from V and 2 from J, leaving 14 bases between them. There are 13 residues in the CDR3. Germline V gene lookup returns CDR1 LNHDA and CDR2 SQIVND (reference sequence). CDR3: CASKRETTDTQYF. For the CDR3, the DNA is TGTGCCTCCAAGAGGGAGACCACAGATACGCAGTATTTT.

The V and J genes are TRBV5-1 and TRBJ1-6; D gene ambiguous. The germline V and J ends were trimmed by 0 bases and 8 bases, with 12 bases remaining between them. CDR1 SGHRS and CDR2 YFSETQ come from the germline V gene. The CDR3 has 15 amino acids. The CDR3: CASSLAPVSDSPLHF. CDR3 sequence (DNA): TGCGCCAGCAGCTTGGCGCCGGTTAGCGATTCACCCCTCCACTTT.

The chain couples TRBV7-6 to TRBJ1-4; D perhaps matches TRBD1 (5 bases). CDR1 is SGHVS and CDR2 is FNYEAQ in the germline V gene. V was pared by 6 bases and J by 8 bases, with 19 bases between. The length of the CDR3 is 15 residues. This CDR3 is CASSSSGGVREKLFF. CDR3 coding DNA: TGTGCCAGCAGTTCAAGTGGGGGGGTGCGCGAAAAACTGTTTTTT.

The DNA of the CDR3 is TGTGCCAGCAGCTTCATCCATGGGCACACCGGGGAGCTGTTTTTT. Its protein product is CASSFIHGHTGELFF. V gene TRBV11-2 combines with J gene TRBJ2-2; D gene unclear. The CDR3 totals 15 residues. Trimming left V 3 bases short and J 3 bases short, with 11 bases between. Germline V lookup: CDR1 SGHAT, CDR2 FQNNGV.

This clone has only a few counts. The same CDR3 arises from other DNA sequences in this sample as well. V is TRBV28 and J is TRBJ1-5, with D possibly being TRBD1 (5 bases). V lost 5 bases to trimming and J lost 4 bases, with 12 bases between them. CDR3 size: 14 residues. The germline V gene encodes CDR1 MDHEN and CDR2 SYDVKM. CDR3 sequence: CASSPGGGNQPQHF. Here the CDR3 DNA reads TGTGCCAGCAGTCCCGGCGGGGGGAATCAGCCCCAGCATTTT.

The J gene is TRBJ1-5, the V gene TRBV6-5; possible D gene TRBD1, 6 bases. CDR3 size: 13 residues. In germline, CDR1 is MNHEY, CDR2 SVGAGI. Trimming removed 11 bases at V and 4 bases at J, with 15 bases between. For the CDR3, the DNA is TGTGCCTCCCGTGGGGGCGTTAATCAGCCCCAGCATTTT. This sequence encodes CASRGGVNQPQHF.

The chain links TRBV7-3 to TRBJ1-1; D uncertain. CDR1 and CDR2 from the germline V gene are SGHTA and FQGTGA. This CDR3 is built from 14 residues. V was trimmed by 5 bases and J by 1 base, leaving 11 bases between them. The CDR3 coding sequence is TGTGCCAGCAGCCAACAGCTCGGGAACACTGAAGCTTTCTTT. This gives the protein CASSQQLGNTEAFF.

In regard to this clone: The sample holds other DNA sequences that translate to the same CDR3. This chain connects TRBV5-1 to TRBJ2-1; D unresolved. V was cut by 0 bases and J by 3 bases, with 4 bases left in between. The CDR3 spans 13 residues. CDR1 is SGHRS and CDR2 is YFSETQ in the germline V gene. CDR3 loop: CASSLDSYNEQFF. In nucleotides, the CDR3 is TGCGCCAGCAGCTTGGACAGCTACAATGAGCAGTTCTTC.

This clone was detected a few times. The chain uses TRBV5-6 and TRBJ1-2, with TRBD1 identical over 10 bases. The CDR3 covers 16 residues. The V gene end was trimmed by 4 bases and the J gene end by 4 bases; junction bases not matched to a gene: 10. Germline V gene lookup returns CDR1 SGHDT and CDR2 YYEEEE. The CDR3: CASSHSPGQGSYGYTF. DNA for the CDR3: TGTGCCAGCAGCCATAGTCCGGGACAGGGGTCCTATGGCTACACCTTC.

The CDR3 sequence: CASSEAGVTNYEQYF. The CDR3, as DNA: TGTGCCAGCAGTGAAGCCGGGGTTACGAACTACGAGCAGTACTTC. This rearrangement joins TRBV6-1 to TRBJ2-7; D might be TRBD2 (5 bases). Germline CDR1 and CDR2: MNHNS and SASEGT. Trimming removed 0 bases at V and 3 bases at J, with 12 bases between. The CDR3 totals 15 residues.

The rearrangement joins TRBV28 to TRBJ2-7; tentative D call: TRBD2 (7 bases). Trimming took off 5 bases at V and 0 bases at J, with 17 bases between the two ends. The CDR3 covers 16 residues. Germline V gene sequence: CDR1 MDHEN, CDR2 SYDVKM. The CDR3 DNA is TGTGCCAGCAGTCGGACCCGGGGGGCATTCTCCTACGAGCAGTACTTC. Protein: CASSRTRGAFSYEQYF.

This sequence joins TRBV19 and TRBJ1-1; 7 bases are shared with TRBD1. Losses at the gene ends were 3 bases for V and 9 bases for J; bases not matched to a gene: 13. Germline V gene lookup returns CDR1 LNHDA and CDR2 SQIVND (reference sequence). The CDR3 extends over 15 amino acids. The CDR3 here is CASSIPTGKGEKAFF. DNA for the CDR3: TGTGCCAGTAGTATCCCGACAGGGAAAGGGGAGAAAGCTTTCTTT.

V usage is TRBV7-3 and J usage is TRBJ2-1; 8 bases are a match to TRBD1. V lost 3 bases, J lost 3 bases, and 4 bases stayed unmatched. Germline assignment: CDR1 SGHTA and CDR2 FQGTGA. CDR3 length equals 15 residues. The CDR3 loop reads CASSLGQAFYNEQFF. The CDR3 DNA reads as TGTGCCAGCAGCTTGGGACAGGCTTTCTACAATGAGCAGTTCTTC.

The chain employs TRBV28 and TRBJ1-2; D remains unclear. V was pared by 4 bases and J by 12 bases, with 12 bases between. This CDR3 comprises 11 residues. In germline, CDR1 is MDHEN, CDR2 SYDVKM. CDR3 nucleotides: TGTGCCAGCAGTTCCCCATCGGTGCACACCTTC. It codes for CASSSPSVHTF.